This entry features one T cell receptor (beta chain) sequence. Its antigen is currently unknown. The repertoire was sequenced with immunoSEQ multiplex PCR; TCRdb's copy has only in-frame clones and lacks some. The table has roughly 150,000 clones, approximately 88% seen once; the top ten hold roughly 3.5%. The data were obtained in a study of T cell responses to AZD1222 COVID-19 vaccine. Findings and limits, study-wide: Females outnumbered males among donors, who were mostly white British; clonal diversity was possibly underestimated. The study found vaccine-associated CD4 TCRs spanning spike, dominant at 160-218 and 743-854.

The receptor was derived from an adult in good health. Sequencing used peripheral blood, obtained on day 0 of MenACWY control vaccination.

The CDR3 loop is CASSPKGQGRNEQYF. The CDR3 nucleotides read TGTGCCAGCAGCCCGAAGGGACAGGGGAGGAACGAGCAGTACTTC. The chain is built from TRBV11-3 and TRBJ2-7; 10 bases are a match to TRBD1. The CDR3 contains 15 residues. J was trimmed by 5 bases and V by 5 bases; bases with no gene match: 9. Germline V CDR1 and CDR2: SGHNT, YENEEA.